One and the same sample provided the 15 T cell receptor beta chains below, sequenced in a study of blood T cells in healthy people across ages. Combining a sample-barcoded 5' primer with a J-beta primer mix, a second PCR ran for 7 to 11 cycles. TCRdb re-derived calls from the 5' RACE reads in MiXCR, one entry per CDR3 protein. This repertoire shows some 1.4 million distinct CDR3 sequences, around 42% found once; its top ten account for less than 8%. The sample taken for sequencing was blood. The receptor source for this set is a woman in her late teens or twenties in good health.

Concerning this clonotype: A single base separates this from a much larger clone, so it may be a read error. Written as DNA, the CDR3 is TGTGCCAGCTCACCACTGGGCGGCTCCTACAATGGGCAGTTCTTC. As protein: CASSPLGGSYNGQFF. The chain links TRBV18 to TRBJ2-1, with D unclear. The CDR3 extends over 15 amino acids. CDR1 and CDR2 from the germline V gene are KGHSH and LQKENI.

The rearrangement links TRBV7-2 to TRBJ1-4, with no clear D. V gave up 4 bases and J gave up 4 bases, with 7 bases separating them. The CDR3 is made up of 13 amino acids. Germline V gene sequence: CDR1 SGHTA, CDR2 FQGNSA. The chain's CDR3 is CASSSQLNEKLFF. CDR3 nucleotides: TGTGCCAGCAGCTCGCAACTTAATGAAAAACTGTTTTTT. The full variable domain, with the rest looked up from reference TRBV7-2 and TRBJ1-4, is GAGVSQSPSNKVTEKGKDVELRCDPISGHTALYWYRQSLGQGLEFLIYFQGNSAPDKSGLPSDRFSAERTGGSVSTLTIQRTQQEDSAVYLCASSSQLNEKLFFGSGTQLSVL.

J is TRBJ2-7 and V is TRBV11-2; maybe TRBD2 (5 bases). Trimming removed 4 bases from V and 0 bases from J, with 16 bases in between. Germline CDR1 SGHAT, CDR2 FQNNGV. CDR3 length equals 16 residues. The CDR3 sequence: CASSSPRTGSSYEQYF. For the CDR3, the DNA is TGTGCCAGCAGCTCTCCCCGGACGGGGAGCTCCTACGAGCAGTACTTC.

This clonotype was counted between two and nine times. This sequence joins TRBV28 and TRBJ2-7; 7 bases fit TRBD1. This CDR3 comprises 15 residues. Trimming at V came to 3 bases and at J to 5 bases, leaving 10 bases not matched to a gene. Germline CDR1 MDHEN, CDR2 SYDVKM. The DNA of the CDR3 is TGTGCCAGCAGTTTCCCGGGACAGAGAGTCCACGAGCAGTACTTC. This gives the protein CASSFPGQRVHEQYF. Full variable domain (rest looked up from reference TRBV28 and TRBJ2-7): DVKVTQSSRYLVKRTGEKVFLECVQDMDHENMFWYRQDPGLGLRLIYFSYDVKMKEKGDIPEGYSVSREKKERFSLILESASTNQTSMYLCASSFPGQRVHEQYFGPGTRLTVT.

The chain joins TRBV7-7 to TRBJ2-7; D is undetermined. Germline V gene data show CDR1 as SSHAT and CDR2 as FNYEAQ (reference sequence). The CDR3 has 13 residues. V lost 1 base and J lost 7, with 11 bases in between. The CDR3: CASSLGVPNEQYF. CDR3 in DNA: TGTGCCAGCAGCTTAGGAGTCCCCAATGAGCAGTACTTC.

The chain is built from TRBV2 and TRBJ2-7, with 9 bases aligning to TRBD2. After removal of 6 bases from V and 2 bases from J, the junction contained 8 bases not matched to a gene. The CDR3 is 15 amino acids. The V gene's germline CDR1 is SNHLY and CDR2 FYNNEI. Written as DNA, the CDR3 is TGTGCCAGCAGCGCGTCAGCGGGGGGTACCTACGAGCAGTACTTC. Translation: CASSASAGGTYEQYF.

The chain couples TRBV27 to TRBJ1-2; D uncertain. Germline assignment: CDR1 MNHEY and CDR2 SMNVEV (reference sequence). Trimming removed 7 bases from V and 3 bases from J, with 18 bases in between. The CDR3 has 15 residues. The CDR3 is CASTSTASAHYGYTF. CDR3 bases: TGTGCCAGCACCTCCACAGCTTCTGCACACTATGGCTACACCTTC.

The rearrangement joins TRBV6-5 to TRBJ1-6; D is perhaps TRBD1 (6 bases). V was shortened by 8 bases and J by 7 bases, with 9 bases between the two germline ends. Germline CDR1 and CDR2: MNHEY and SVGAGI. This CDR3 has 12 residues. The CDR3 loop is CASGQKNSPLHF. The CDR3 DNA sequence: TGTGCCAGCGGACAGAAGAATTCACCCCTCCACTTT.

The chain couples TRBV6-1 to TRBJ1-2; D is unclear. This CDR3 has 11 amino acids. CDR1 is MNHNS, CDR2 SASEGT, per germline. The V and J ends lost 6 bases and 6 bases respectively, with 8 bases between them. The CDR3 loop is CASSIGDGYTF. The CDR3 nucleotides read TGTGCCAGCAGCATTGGGGATGGCTACACCTTC.

This clonotype appeared a few times. The CDR3 DNA reads as TGTGCCATCAGTGGCCCCGTTCAGGGGGCGGACTATGGCTACACCTTC. This encodes CAISGPVQGADYGYTF. The chain joins TRBV10-3 to TRBJ1-2; TRBD1 agrees at 8 bases. The length of the CDR3 is 16 residues. Germline V gene data show CDR1 as ENHRY and CDR2 as SYGVKD. J gave up 3 bases and V 4 bases, and 10 bases lay outside the gene matches.

This chain links TRBV4-1 with TRBJ2-7, with 8 bases that match TRBD1. The CDR3 spans 14 residues. J was trimmed by 9 bases and V by 1 base; bases with no gene match: 8. Germline V gene data show CDR1 as MGHRA and CDR2 as YSYEKL. CDR3 amino acids: CASSQALAGGGQYF. DNA for the CDR3: TGCGCCAGCAGCCAAGCCCTGGCAGGGGGCGGGCAGTACTTC.

The sample holds a few counts of this clonotype. The chain links TRBV11-2 to TRBJ2-7; unclear D gene. CDR1 is SGHAT, CDR2 FQNNGV, per germline. Between the trimmed V and J ends, which lost 3 bases and 2 bases, there was a span of 17 bases. There are 16 residues in the CDR3. DNA for the CDR3: TGTGCCAGCAGCTTGGTATCCTCAATCTACCCCTACGAGCAGTACTTC. Translation: CASSLVSSIYPYEQYF.

The chain has TRBV20-1 and TRBJ1-5, with TRBD1 as a possible D gene (6 bases). The V end lost 2 bases, the J end lost 6 bases, and 23 bases lay between the germline ends. Per germline, CDR1 DFQATT and CDR2 SNEGSKA (reference sequence). The CDR3 is 17 residues long. CDR3 nucleotide sequence: TGCAGTGCTAGATCTGACAAGGGGACACCGTCCCTTCAGCCCCAGCATTTT. This encodes CSARSDKGTPSLQPQHF.

The V gene is TRBV2, the J gene TRBJ1-2, with 7 bases that match TRBD1. The CDR3 has 17 amino acids. Looked up from germline, CDR1 is SNHLY and CDR2 is FYNNEI. The V segment lost 5 bases and the J segment 2 bases; nucleotides outside the gene matches: 14. CDR3 in DNA: TGTGCCAGCAGTCGAGGGGCCATAGACAGGGCGAACTATGGCTACACCTTC. As protein: CASSRGAIDRANYGYTF.

This clonotype was picked up a small number of times. The rearrangement links TRBV6-5 to TRBJ2-5; a weak D match, TRBD2 (7 bases). Per germline, CDR1 MNHEY and CDR2 SVGAGI. The CDR3 loop spans 14 amino acids. Trimming cost V 7 bases and J 11 bases, with 23 bases left between them. The CDR3 nucleotides read TGTGCCAGCAACGGACGCCGGGGGGACAATGAGCAGTACTTC. Its protein is CASNGRRGDNEQYF.